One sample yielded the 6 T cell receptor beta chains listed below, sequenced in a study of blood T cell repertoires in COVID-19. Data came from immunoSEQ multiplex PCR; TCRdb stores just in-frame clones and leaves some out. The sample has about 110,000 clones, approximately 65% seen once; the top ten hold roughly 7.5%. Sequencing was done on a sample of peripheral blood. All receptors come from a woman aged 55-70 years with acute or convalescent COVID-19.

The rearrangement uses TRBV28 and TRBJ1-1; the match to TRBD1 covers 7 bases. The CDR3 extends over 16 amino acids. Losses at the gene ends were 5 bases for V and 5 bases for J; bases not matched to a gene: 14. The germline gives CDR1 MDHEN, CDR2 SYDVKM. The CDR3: CASSPPYEGARTEAFF. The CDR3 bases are TGTGCCAGCAGTCCCCCTTATGAGGGGGCAAGGACTGAAGCTTTCTTT.

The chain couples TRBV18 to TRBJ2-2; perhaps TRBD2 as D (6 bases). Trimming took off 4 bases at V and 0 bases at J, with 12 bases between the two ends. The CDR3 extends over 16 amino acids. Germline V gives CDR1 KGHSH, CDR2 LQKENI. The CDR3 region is CASSRSSASNTGELFF. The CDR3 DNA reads TGTGCCAGCTCACGTTCTAGCGCCTCGAACACCGGGGAGCTGTTTTTT.

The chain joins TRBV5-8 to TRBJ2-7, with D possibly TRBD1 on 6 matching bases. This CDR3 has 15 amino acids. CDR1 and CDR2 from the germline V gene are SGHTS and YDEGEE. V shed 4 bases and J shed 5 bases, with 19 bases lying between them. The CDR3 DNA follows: TGTGCCAGCAGCCTTTTGGGGGCCCTTATAAACGAGCAGTACTTC. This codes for CASSLLGALINEQYF.

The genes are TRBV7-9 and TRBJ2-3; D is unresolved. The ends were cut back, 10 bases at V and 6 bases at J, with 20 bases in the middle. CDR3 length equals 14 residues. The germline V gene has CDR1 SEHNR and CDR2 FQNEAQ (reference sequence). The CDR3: CATLVPPYLDTQYF. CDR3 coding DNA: TGTGCCACCCTGGTCCCCCCCTACCTGGATACGCAGTATTTT.

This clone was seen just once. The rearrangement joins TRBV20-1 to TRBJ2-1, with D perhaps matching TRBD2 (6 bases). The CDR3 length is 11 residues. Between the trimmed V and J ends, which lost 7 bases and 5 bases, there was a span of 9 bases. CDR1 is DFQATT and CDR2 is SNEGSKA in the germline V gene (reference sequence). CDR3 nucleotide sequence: TGCAGTGGGGACTTTAACAATGAGCAGTTCTTC. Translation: CSGDFNNEQFF.

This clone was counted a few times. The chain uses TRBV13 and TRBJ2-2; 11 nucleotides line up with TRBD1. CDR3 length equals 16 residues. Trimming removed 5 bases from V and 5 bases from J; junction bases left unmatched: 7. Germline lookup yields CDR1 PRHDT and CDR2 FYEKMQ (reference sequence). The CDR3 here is CASSRRTGGRTGELFF. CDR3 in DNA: TGTGCCAGCAGCCGTAGGACAGGGGGCAGGACCGGGGAGCTGTTTTTT.